Below, 31 T cell receptor beta chains from the same sample are listed, as sequenced in a study of cytotoxic CD8 clonotypes in ibrutinib-treated CLL (dated by TCRdb to the early 2020s). The method was the immunoSEQ multiplex PCR assay. TCRdb took over this immuneACCESS table, retaining in-frame rearrangements with V and J assigned. Such tables are incomplete; in checked studies, under half of the missing clones stem from an unresolved V gene, and the remainder is unexplained. The sample yields just over 200,000 clones; more than 70% were counted once. Of the sample, about an eighth is held by the ten largest clones. Sample time point, as interpreted from the label and publication: eleven to twelve months on ibrutinib. The specimen comprised PBMCs, sampled after 12 months of ibrutinib treatment. These receptors originate from a human donor with chronic lymphocytic leukemia.

J is TRBJ2-4 and V is TRBV12-5, with 12 bases lining up with TRBD2. V lost 5 bases and J lost 1; bases outside the gene matches: 12. In germline, CDR1 is LGHNT, CDR2 FRNRAP. The CDR3 is 19 residues long. The CDR3 loop is CASGLRLAGAPGAKNIQYF. The CDR3 DNA is TGTGCTAGTGGTCTTAGACTAGCGGGAGCCCCCGGGGCCAAAAACATTCAGTACTTC.

V and J are TRBV4-1 and TRBJ2-7; D possibly matches TRBD1 or TRBD2 (6 bases each). Trimming left V 5 bases short and J 1 base short, with 12 bases between. The CDR3 length is 14 residues. Looked up from germline, CDR1 is MGHRA and CDR2 is YSYEKL. CDR3 coding DNA: TGCGCCAGCAGCTACACAGGGAGGTCCTACGAGCAGTACTTC. Translation gives CASSYTGRSYEQYF.

The V call is TRBV19, the J call TRBJ2-7; D uncertain. The CDR3 extends over 12 amino acids. Germline assignment: CDR1 LNHDA and CDR2 SQIVND (reference sequence). V was pared by 4 bases and J by 0 bases, with 4 bases between. CDR3 coding DNA: TGTGCCAGTAGTAACAGCTCCTACGAGCAGTACTTC. Its translation is CASSNSSYEQYF.

This clone was picked up a small number of times. The chain is built from TRBV2 and TRBJ2-6; D call uncertain. Germline CDR1 is SNHLY and CDR2 is FYNNEI. This CDR3 is 16 amino acids long. V was pared by 4 bases and J by 2 bases, with 12 bases between. The CDR3, as DNA: TGTGCCAGCAGTGGGGCTCGAACTACTGGGGCCAACGTCCTGACTTTC. This translates into CASSGARTTGANVLTF.

The V and J genes are TRBV11-2 and TRBJ2-1, with 11 positions matching TRBD2. Looked up from germline, CDR1 is SGHAT and CDR2 is FQNNGV. J was trimmed by 9 bases and V by 4 bases; bases with no gene match: 11. The length of the CDR3 is 16 residues. In nucleotides, the CDR3 is TGTGCCAGCAGCTGGGTGAAGGGGCTAGCGGGAGGTGAGCAGTTCTTC. Translation gives CASSWVKGLAGGEQFF.

The chain combines TRBV7-3 with TRBJ1-2; 8 nucleotides match TRBD1. Per germline, CDR1 SGHTA and CDR2 FQGTGA. V lost 1 base to trimming and J lost 13 bases; unmatched junction nucleotides: 8. The CDR3 length is 13 residues. The CDR3 DNA follows: TGTGCCAGCAGCTTAAAGACAGGGGATCCTGGCACCTTC. This sequence encodes CASSLKTGDPGTF.

The rearrangement uses TRBV6-1 and TRBJ2-1; 13 nucleotides align to TRBD2. The CDR3 consists of 16 residues. With 4 bases clipped from V and 2 bases from J, the junction kept 2 bases outside the gene matches. Germline CDR1 MNHNS, CDR2 SASEGT. The CDR3 region is CASSGLAGGAYNEQFF. CDR3 bases: TGTGCCAGCAGTGGACTAGCGGGAGGAGCCTACAATGAGCAGTTCTTC.

The CDR3 spells CASSLEVSGGLLTSTDTQYF. In nucleotides, the CDR3 is TGTGCCAGCAGCTTAGAGGTTAGCGGGGGGTTACTGACTAGCACAGATACGCAGTATTTT. This rearrangement joins TRBV7-8 to TRBJ2-3, with TRBD2 matching 10 bases. Germline V gene sequence: CDR1 SGHVS, CDR2 FQNEAQ. V was clipped by 1 base and J by 0 bases; unmatched bases: 13. The CDR3 runs 20 residues.

The chain carries TRBV19 and TRBJ1-5; 8 nucleotides align to TRBD1. Germline V lookup: CDR1 LNHDA, CDR2 SQIVND (reference sequence). The CDR3 is made up of 17 amino acids. Trimming at V came to 5 bases and at J to 6 bases, leaving 15 bases not matched to a gene. The CDR3 nucleotides are TGTGCCAGTAGTTTATACTCAGGGGGCAGTGTGGGTCAGCCCCAGCATTTT. Translated: CASSLYSGGSVGQPQHF.

V and J are TRBV5-1 and TRBJ2-7; a weak D match, TRBD2 (5 bases). V lost 0 bases to trimming and J lost 3 bases, with 16 bases between them. CDR1 and CDR2 from the germline V gene are SGHRS and YFSETQ. There are 16 residues in the CDR3. The CDR3 protein is CASSLDPGGTYYEQYF. CDR3 bases: TGCGCCAGCAGCTTGGACCCTGGAGGCACGTACTACGAGCAGTACTTC.

For the CDR3, the DNA is TGTGCCAGCAACAACGGTGAGGGTCAGCCCCAGCATTTT. It encodes CASNNGEGQPQHF. The V gene is TRBV2, the J gene TRBJ1-5; D uncertain. Germline V lookup: CDR1 SNHLY, CDR2 FYNNEI. V was pared by 7 bases and J by 6 bases, with 13 bases between. This CDR3 has 13 amino acids.

This clone was seen at least ten times. The rearrangement links TRBV10-1 to TRBJ1-5, with 8 positions matching TRBD1. The CDR3 spans 14 residues. Germline CDR1 reads WNHNN; CDR2 reads SYGVQD (reference sequence). V shed 9 bases and J 5 bases; nucleotides not matched to a gene: 9. The CDR3 DNA reads TGCGCCAGTGGGACAGGCAGGCCTTATCAGCCCCAGCATTTT. This translates into CASGTGRPYQPQHF.

Points on this clone: The sample carries other DNA sequences with the same CDR3. This CDR3 reads CASSFGGGETQYF. The CDR3 DNA follows: TGCGCCAGCAGCTTCGGGGGCGGAGAGACCCAGTACTTC. This chain connects TRBV5-1 to TRBJ2-5; the D call may be TRBD1 or TRBD2 (6 bases each). Germline values: CDR1 SGHRS, CDR2 YFSETQ. The V gene lost 2 bases and the J gene lost 4 bases, with 9 bases spanning the gap. The CDR3 spans 13 residues.

This clone was observed a few times. The gene calls are TRBV7-3 and TRBJ2-2, with D perhaps TRBD1 (6 bases). Germline CDR1 is SGHTA and CDR2 is FQGTGA. The V and J ends lost 5 bases and 1 base respectively, with 11 bases between them. The CDR3 consists of 15 residues. CDR3 sequence reads: CASSRTQGNTGELFF. The CDR3 nucleotides read TGTGCCAGCAGCCGTACACAGGGGAACACCGGGGAGCTGTTTTTT.

This chain connects TRBV27 to TRBJ2-7, with TRBD1 as a possible D gene (6 bases). Germline loops: CDR1 MNHEY, CDR2 SMNVEV (reference sequence). Between the trimmed V and J ends, which lost 3 bases and 2 bases, there was a span of 11 bases. The length of the CDR3 is 14 residues. The CDR3 region has the DNA TGTGCCAGCAGTTTGGCAGGGGAAACCTACGAGCAGTACTTC. Residues: CASSLAGETYEQYF.

This clone was picked up a small number of times. The chain is built from TRBV6-5 and TRBJ1-2, with 7 bases that match TRBD1. This CDR3 has 12 amino acids. V lost 5 bases to trimming and J lost 5 bases; unmatched junction nucleotides: 2. The V gene's germline CDR1 is MNHEY and CDR2 SVGAGI. The CDR3 DNA is TGTGCCAGCAGTCAGACAGGGTATGGCTACACCTTC. This translates into CASSQTGYGYTF.

The V and J genes are TRBV7-9 and TRBJ2-7, with D unresolved. This CDR3 comprises 13 residues. In germline, CDR1 is SEHNR, CDR2 FQNEAQ (reference sequence). Trimming took off 5 bases at V and 4 bases at J, with 12 bases between the two ends. The CDR3 loop is CASSRAPGYEQYF. DNA of the CDR3: TGTGCCAGCAGCCGAGCTCCCGGGTACGAGCAGTACTTC.

The chain couples TRBV28 to TRBJ1-2; tentative D call: TRBD1 (6 bases). The germline V gene has CDR1 MDHEN and CDR2 SYDVKM. V lost 3 bases and J lost 5, with 19 bases in between. There are 16 residues in the CDR3. CDR3 nucleotide sequence: TGTGCCAGCAGTTTGGCACAAATCAGGGGCGGGTATGGCTACACCTTC. Residues: CASSLAQIRGGYGYTF.

The genes are TRBV30 and TRBJ1-5, with D possibly TRBD1 on 5 matching bases. Germline CDR1 and CDR2: GTSNPN and SVGIG (reference sequence). Trimming left V 3 bases short and J 0 bases short, with 15 bases between. The CDR3 runs to 16 residues. CDR3 coding DNA: TGTGCCTGGAGCCGACTGGGGGGAAATAGCAATCAGCCCCAGCATTTT. Its translation is CAWSRLGGNSNQPQHF.

This clone was detected only a few times. The chain joins TRBV6-1 to TRBJ2-5; 7 bases agree with TRBD1. The CDR3 runs to 14 residues. In germline, CDR1 is MNHNS, CDR2 SASEGT. V was clipped by 4 bases and J by 5 bases; unmatched bases: 7. In DNA form, the CDR3 reads TGTGCCAGCAGTGCAACGACAGGGTGGGAGACCCAGTACTTC. Amino acids: CASSATTGWETQYF.

The chain has TRBV5-4 and TRBJ1-2, with TRBD1 identical over 8 bases. Germline CDR1 reads SGHNT; CDR2 reads YYREEE (reference sequence). Trimming took 0 bases from V and 6 from J; bases not matched to a gene: 1. CDR3 length equals 13 residues. The CDR3 DNA reads as TGTGCCAGCAGCTTGGCAGGGGGCAATGGCTACACCTTC. Protein: CASSLAGGNGYTF.

The chain is built from TRBV5-1 and TRBJ1-1; tentatively, D is TRBD1 (5 bases). Trimming cost V 5 bases and J 0 bases, with 8 bases left between them. The germline V gene has CDR1 SGHRS and CDR2 YFSETQ. The CDR3 consists of 13 residues. CDR3 residues: CASREGLNTEAFF. CDR3 DNA: TGCGCCAGCAGAGAGGGGTTGAACACTGAAGCTTTCTTT.

V and J are TRBV7-2 and TRBJ2-7; 11 bases are shared with TRBD2. With V trimmed by 3 bases and J by 5 bases, 6 bases remained unmatched. The germline V gene encodes CDR1 SGHTA and CDR2 FQGNSA. There are 15 residues in the CDR3. CDR3 amino acids: CASSFVSGGAHEQYF. CDR3 bases: TGTGCCAGCAGCTTTGTTAGCGGGGGGGCCCACGAGCAGTACTTC.

The CDR3 sequence is CASRGQGDWGTQYF. Written as DNA, the CDR3 is TGTGCCAGCAGGGGACAGGGGGATTGGGGGACCCAGTACTTC. V usage is TRBV6-1 and J usage is TRBJ2-5; 11 bases line up with TRBD1. The germline V gene encodes CDR1 MNHNS and CDR2 SASEGT. V was clipped by 6 bases and J by 7 bases; unmatched bases: 7. There are 14 residues in the CDR3.

V usage is TRBV25-1 and J usage is TRBJ2-2; unclear D gene. The CDR3 is 13 residues long. CDR1 is MGHDK and CDR2 is SYGVNS in the germline V gene. The germline V and J ends were trimmed by 4 bases and 0 bases, with 3 bases remaining between them. CDR3 nucleotide sequence: TGTGCCAGCAGTGGAACGAACACCGGGGAGCTGTTTTTT. Translating it yields CASSGTNTGELFF.

This clone was seen only once. The chain couples TRBV9 to TRBJ2-1; D unresolved. This CDR3 region has 13 residues. Between the trimmed V and J ends, which lost 2 bases and 7 bases, there was a span of 10 bases. Germline V gives CDR1 SGDLS, CDR2 YYNGEE. CDR3 protein: CASSVGNINEQFF. The CDR3 coding sequence is TGTGCCAGCAGCGTTGGGAACATAAATGAGCAGTTCTTC.

V usage is TRBV7-2 and J usage is TRBJ2-1; 15 bases align to TRBD2. Trimming cost V 5 bases and J 6 bases; bases outside gene matches: 5. The CDR3 has 16 residues. From germline, CDR1 is SGHTA and CDR2 FQGNSA. CDR3 nucleotides: TGTGCCAGCAGCCTTGGACTAGCGGGGGGGCGCAATGAGCAGTTCTTC. This translates into CASSLGLAGGRNEQFF.

The rearrangement joins TRBV4-1 to TRBJ1-3; D is uncertain. Trimming removed 4 bases from V and 2 bases from J, with 15 bases in between. This CDR3 has 16 amino acids. Germline V gene sequence: CDR1 MGHRA, CDR2 YSYEKL. CDR3 DNA: TGCGCCAGCAGCCTACAGAGTCTGGATACTGGAAACACCATATATTTT. This encodes CASSLQSLDTGNTIYF.

This chain joins TRBV18 and TRBJ2-1; 11 bases agree with TRBD2. The CDR3 has 15 residues. Trimming cost V 6 bases and J 5 bases; bases outside gene matches: 6. Germline V gene sequence: CDR1 KGHSH, CDR2 LQKENI. The CDR3 region has the DNA TGTGCCAGCTCTCCGACTAGCGGGGCCAACAATGAGCAGTTCTTC. Its translation: CASSPTSGANNEQFF. The variable domain in full, completed from reference TRBV18 and TRBJ2-1, reads NAGVMQNPRHLVRRRGQEARLRCSPMKGHSHVYWYRQLPEEGLKFMVYLQKENIIDESGMPKERFSAEFPKEGPSILRIQQVVRGDSAAYFCASSPTSGANNEQFFGPGTRLTVL.

The chain has TRBV4-1 and TRBJ2-1, with D maybe TRBD1 (6 bases). V lost 1 base to trimming and J lost 0 bases, with 19 bases between them. Germline V gene lookup returns CDR1 MGHRA and CDR2 YSYEKL. The CDR3 runs to 19 residues. In DNA, the CDR3 is TGCGCCAGCAGCCAAGGCGGAAAGGGAAACAGGGTCTCCTACAATGAGCAGTTCTTC. This encodes CASSQGGKGNRVSYNEQFF.

Here the CDR3 DNA reads TGTGCCAGCTCACCAACCTTGGGAAATGAGCAGTTCTTC. Translating it yields CASSPTLGNEQFF. V usage is TRBV18 and J usage is TRBJ2-1; D is undetermined. V shed 2 bases and J shed 7 bases, with 9 bases lying between them. The germline V gene has CDR1 KGHSH and CDR2 LQKENI. The CDR3 runs 13 residues. The variable domain in full, with the rest retrieved from reference TRBV18 and TRBJ2-1, is NAGVMQNPRHLVRRRGQEARLRCSPMKGHSHVYWYRQLPEEGLKFMVYLQKENIIDESGMPKERFSAEFPKEGPSILRIQQVVRGDSAAYFCASSPTLGNEQFFGPGTRLTVL.